One and the same sample provided the 25 T cell receptor beta chains below, sequenced in a study of Ad26.COV2.S vaccination and SARS-CoV-2 variants. Documented treatment: approximately 18 received Ad26.COV2.S at low or high dose, single or two shots; several received placebo; per-sample allocation not given. Samples came from day 63 after the first vaccine or placebo injection. TCRdb keeps only in-frame clones here, not all; method: immunoSEQ multiplex PCR. Of about 440,000 clones listed, 87% are singletons. Here the sequenced sample was peripheral blood, taken in a trial of Ad26.COV2.S vaccine versus placebo. The receptors come from a person aged 18-60 years who received the Ad26.COV2.S COVID-19 vaccine or a placebo.

V and J are TRBV27 and TRBJ2-7; maybe TRBD1 (5 bases). V lost 2 bases and J lost 3, with 11 bases in between. Germline V CDR1 and CDR2: MNHEY, SMNVEV (reference sequence). The CDR3 contains 14 residues. The DNA for the CDR3 is TGTGCCAGCAGTTTAAAGGGGCTTATCTACGAGCAGTACTTC. As protein: CASSLKGLIYEQYF.

The rearrangement joins TRBV27 to TRBJ2-7; possibly TRBD2 for D (6 bases). V dropped 5 bases and J dropped 3 bases, with 8 bases sitting between them. The CDR3 has 12 amino acids. Germline loops: CDR1 MNHEY, CDR2 SMNVEV (reference sequence). The CDR3 bases are TGTGCCAGCAGTGGAGGGGTCTACGAGCAGTACTTC. Encoded protein: CASSGGVYEQYF.

A single count supports this clone. This chain uses TRBV11-2 with TRBJ2-1; 14 positions agree with TRBD2. After removal of 5 bases from V and 6 bases from J, the junction contained 6 bases not matched to a gene. The CDR3 has 16 residues. The germline V gene encodes CDR1 SGHAT and CDR2 FQNNGV. CDR3 DNA sequence: TGTGCCAGCAGCGCGACTAGCGGGAGGGCCCTCAATGAGCAGTTCTTC. Translation gives CASSATSGRALNEQFF.

The chain combines TRBV2 with TRBJ2-1, with 8 nucleotides matching TRBD2. The length of the CDR3 is 14 residues. Germline trimming cut 8 bases from V and 8 bases from J; bases unmatched to any gene: 11. Germline V gene data show CDR1 as SNHLY and CDR2 as FYNNEI. The CDR3 loop is CASSSGLVSYEQFF. CDR3 in DNA: TGTGCCAGCTCCTCGGGACTAGTGTCTTATGAGCAGTTCTTC.

V is TRBV24-1 and J is TRBJ1-2; maybe TRBD1 (6 bases). V was trimmed by 4 bases and J by 8 bases, leaving 13 bases between them. The CDR3 extends over 13 amino acids. CDR1 is KGHDR and CDR2 is SFDVKD in the germline V gene. The DNA for the CDR3 is TGTGCCACCAGTGAGGGACACCCAGGAGGCTACACCTTC. It encodes CATSEGHPGGYTF.

The chain is built from TRBV28 and TRBJ1-1, with TRBD1 matching 10 bases. The germline V gene has CDR1 MDHEN and CDR2 SYDVKM. The length of the CDR3 is 13 residues. J was trimmed by 5 bases and V by 7 bases; bases with no gene match: 4. This chain's CDR3 is CASMTGGRTEAFF. The DNA for the CDR3 is TGTGCCAGCATGACAGGGGGCCGAACTGAAGCTTTCTTT.

The rearrangement links TRBV7-2 to TRBJ2-7; a weak D match, TRBD2 (5 bases). This CDR3 comprises 16 residues. V lost 0 bases and J lost 6, with 18 bases in between. Germline V gene sequence: CDR1 SGHTA, CDR2 FQGNSA. The CDR3 nucleotides read TGTGCCAGCAGCTTAGCGGGATCTCTGCGGGCGCCCGAGCAGTACTTC. Its protein product is CASSLAGSLRAPEQYF.

The CDR3: CASRSTGLAAYEQYF. CDR3 DNA sequence: TGTGCCAGCAGGTCTACGGGACTAGCGGCATACGAGCAGTACTTC. The rearrangement uses TRBV6-6 and TRBJ2-7; 11 nucleotides agree with TRBD2. CDR3 size: 15 residues. Germline V CDR1 and CDR2: MNHNY, SVGAGI (reference sequence). V lost 6 bases to trimming and J lost 4 bases; unmatched junction nucleotides: 8.

J is TRBJ2-3 and V is TRBV28; D might be TRBD2 (6 bases). CDR1 is MDHEN, CDR2 SYDVKM, per germline. The CDR3 has 13 amino acids. V dropped 8 bases and J dropped 5 bases, with 14 bases sitting between them. In DNA form, the CDR3 reads TGTGCCAGCCTAACGGGAGTAGGAGATACGCAGTATTTT. Translated: CASLTGVGDTQYF. Variable domain in full (rest from reference TRBV28 and TRBJ2-3): DVKVTQSSRYLVKRTGEKVFLECVQDMDHENMFWYRQDPGLGLRLIYFSYDVKMKEKGDIPEGYSVSREKKERFSLILESASTNQTSMYLCASLTGVGDTQYFGPGTRLTVL.

This clone was observed a few times. This chain joins TRBV4-1 and TRBJ1-6; no clear D gene. This CDR3 spans 20 amino acids. Trimming cost V 0 bases and J 0 bases, with 18 bases left between them. Looked up from germline, CDR1 is MGHRA and CDR2 is YSYEKL. The CDR3 spells CASSQDSPGLGSSYNSPLHF. The CDR3 DNA reads TGCGCCAGCAGCCAAGATTCCCCCGGCCTCGGGAGCTCCTATAATTCACCCCTCCACTTT.

The gene calls are TRBV3-1 (or the pseudogene TRBV3-2) and TRBJ2-5; D perhaps matches TRBD1 (5 bases). V was cut by 4 bases and J by 4 bases, with 19 bases left in between. The CDR3 runs to 16 residues. Germline assignment: CDR1 LGHDT and CDR2 YNNKEL (reference sequence). DNA for the CDR3: TGTGCCAGCAGCCTGGGCCCGGGCAGGGCAGGAGAGACCCAGTACTTC. Protein: CASSLGPGRAGETQYF.

The chain uses TRBV18 and TRBJ2-7; 9 positions agree with TRBD2. The CDR3 covers 16 residues. Germline trimming cut 6 bases from V and 7 bases from J; bases unmatched to any gene: 16. Germline CDR1 reads KGHSH; CDR2 reads LQKENI. The CDR3: CASSRSGTSSVYEQYF. The CDR3 DNA reads TGTGCCAGCTCGCGCAGTGGGACTAGCAGCGTTTATGAGCAGTACTTC.

This chain connects TRBV10-2 to TRBJ2-5, with a weak D call TRBD2 (5 bases). The CDR3 extends over 15 amino acids. The V gene's germline CDR1 is WSHSY and CDR2 SAAADI. Between the trimmed V and J ends, which lost 3 bases and 5 bases, there was a span of 16 bases. The CDR3 region has the DNA TGCGCCAGCAGTGACTCGCGAGGGTTGGGGGAGACCCAGTACTTC. The encoded protein is CASSDSRGLGETQYF.

V is TRBV14 and J is TRBJ2-4; TRBD2 matches 7 bases. CDR1 is SGHDN, CDR2 FVKESK, per germline. Unmatched junction bases numbered 15, after V lost 4 bases and J lost 9 bases. The CDR3 consists of 16 residues. CDR3 DNA sequence: TGTGCCAGCAGCCCTCTTTCCAGCGGGACCGGGATCATTCAGTACTTC. This translates into CASSPLSSGTGIIQYF.

This chain connects TRBV29-1 to TRBJ2-1; 8 bases match TRBD1. Germline CDR1 reads SQVTM; CDR2 reads ANQGSEA. The J segment lost 5 bases and the V segment lost 4 bases, leaving 7 bases of the junction unmatched. This CDR3 is built from 14 residues. The CDR3 is CSVAPGQVNNEQFF. The DNA of the CDR3 is TGCAGCGTTGCCCCGGGACAGGTAAACAATGAGCAGTTCTTC.

The gene calls are TRBV28 and TRBJ1-1, with 8 nucleotides matching TRBD1. Unmatched junction bases numbered 15, after V lost 6 bases and J lost 3 bases. CDR1 is MDHEN and CDR2 is SYDVKM in the germline V gene. The CDR3 contains 17 residues. The DNA of the CDR3 is TGTGCCAGCAGACTCGCCCTGGGCAGGGGGCGGGACACTGAAGCTTTCTTT. Translated, it gives CASRLALGRGRDTEAFF.

The chain couples TRBV5-4 to TRBJ1-1, with D uncertain. The CDR3 extends over 13 amino acids. Per germline, CDR1 SGHNT and CDR2 YYREEE (reference sequence). V was clipped by 4 bases and J by 8 bases, with 15 bases between them. In DNA, the CDR3 is TGTGCCAGCAGCCCGACGCTCCCCGGAGAAGCTTTCTTT. It yields the protein CASSPTLPGEAFF. Looking up the rest from reference TRBV5-4 and TRBJ1-1 gives the full variable domain: ETGVTQSPTHLIKTRGQQVTLRCSSQSGHNTVSWYQQALGQGPQFIFQYYREEENGRGNFPPRFSGLQFPNYSSELNVNALELDDSALYLCASSPTLPGEAFFGQGTRLTVV.

The V call is TRBV12-3 or TRBV12-4, the J call TRBJ1-2; TRBD1 is a possible D gene (5 bases). Trimming shortened V by 6 bases and J by 2 bases, and 10 bases separated the two germline ends. The CDR3 is 13 residues long. The CDR3 DNA sequence: TGTGCCAGCAGACCAGACAGAAACTATGGCTACACCTTC. This encodes CASRPDRNYGYTF.

The rearrangement links TRBV2 to TRBJ2-1; 7 bases are shared with TRBD2. Germline assignment: CDR1 SNHLY and CDR2 FYNNEI. The junction had 1 base not matched to a gene; V was cut back by 3 bases and J by 2 bases. The CDR3 extends over 14 amino acids. The CDR3 loop is CASSDGGTYNEQFF. The CDR3 DNA sequence: TGTGCCAGCAGTGACGGGGGGACCTACAATGAGCAGTTCTTC.

V usage is TRBV19 and J usage is TRBJ1-1, with D unresolved. The V and J ends lost 4 bases and 3 bases respectively, with 15 bases between them. The CDR3 runs 15 residues. CDR1 is LNHDA, CDR2 SQIVND, per germline (reference sequence). This chain's CDR3 is CASSSSGISYTEAFF. As DNA, the CDR3 is TGTGCCAGTAGTAGCAGTGGCATCTCTTACACTGAAGCTTTCTTT.

The genes are TRBV27 and TRBJ2-6, with 9 bases lining up with TRBD1. Germline-derived CDR1 and CDR2 are MNHEY and SMNVEV (reference sequence). The CDR3 runs 17 residues. Trimming cost V 5 bases and J 4 bases; bases outside gene matches: 9. CDR3 sequence reads: CASSTWDRARGANVLTF. CDR3 nucleotide sequence: TGTGCCAGCAGTACCTGGGACAGGGCAAGAGGGGCCAACGTCCTGACTTTC.

This chain uses TRBV15 with TRBJ2-1, with D possibly matching TRBD2 (5 bases). The germline CDR1 and CDR2 sequences are LNHNV and YYDKDF (reference sequence). V shed 5 bases and J shed 6 bases, with 5 bases lying between them. This CDR3 spans 11 amino acids. In DNA form, the CDR3 reads TGTGCCACCAGCGAGGGCAATGAGCAGTTCTTC. Its protein product is CATSEGNEQFF.

This clone was picked up one time. The V gene is TRBV5-4, the J gene TRBJ2-7, with 7 bases lining up with TRBD2. Germline loops: CDR1 SGHNT, CDR2 YYREEE (reference sequence). This CDR3 comprises 13 residues. V trimming: 0 bases; J trimming: 6 bases; junction bases outside the gene matches: 3. The DNA of the CDR3 is TGTGCCAGCAGCTTGGACTGGGGGGGCGAGCAGTACTTC. It specifies CASSLDWGGEQYF.

The V gene is TRBV5-1, the J gene TRBJ2-5; TRBD1 might be the D (6 bases). The germline CDR1 and CDR2 sequences are SGHRS and YFSETQ. V was shortened by 4 bases and J by 2 bases, with 12 bases between the two germline ends. The CDR3 sequence is 14 residues long. This chain's CDR3 is CASSRGTEQETQYF. The CDR3 DNA follows: TGCGCCAGCAGCAGGGGGACGGAGCAAGAGACCCAGTACTTC.

The genes are TRBV19 and TRBJ2-3; 10 nucleotides align to TRBD1. The CDR3 spans 18 residues. Germline-derived CDR1 and CDR2 are LNHDA and SQIVND (reference sequence). V was pared by 3 bases and J by 6 bases, with 15 bases of the junction left unmatched. The CDR3 DNA is TGTGCCAGTAGTATCACACACCAAGGGACAGGGGTTAAGGATACGCAGTATTTT. This codes for CASSITHQGTGVKDTQYF.